The following is a TCR beta chain sequence with its context. Its antigen is as yet unknown. Second-dose schedules of about 4 or about 12 weeks were combined. These data come from a study of T cell responses to AZD1222 COVID-19 vaccine. Assay used: immunoSEQ multiplex PCR; TCRdb lists only in-frame clones, some missing. The profile shows some 130,000 clones, over 85% of them singletons. V was cut by 6 bases and J by 0 bases, with 14 bases left in between. The germline CDR1 and CDR2 sequences are MNHEY and SVGAGI. This CDR3 contains 15 residues. General study findings and limits: The donor cohort was predominantly white British with a female majority, and clonal diversity may have been underestimated. In the spike-specific TCR repertoire, nearly half reportedly target unmutated variant regions.

This specimen consisted of peripheral blood, obtained 28 days after the second AZD1222 dose. This chain links TRBV6-5 with TRBJ1-2, with a possible D match to TRBD1 (5 bases). This clonotype was obtained from an adult who received the AZD1222 COVID-19 vaccine. The CDR3 loop reads CASREGTASNYGYTF. The CDR3 DNA is TGTGCCAGCAGGGAGGGGACGGCTTCTAACTATGGCTACACCTTC.